A selection of T cell receptor beta chains follows, all from one sample in a study of radiation and T cells in renal cell carcinoma. Some clones are missing from TCRdb's copy, which holds only in-frame ones; the method was immunoSEQ multiplex PCR. This table has more than 140,000 clones, approximately 87% appearing once. Specimen: blood, collected from a patient whose treatment included radiotherapy and nephrectomy. These receptors were collected from a woman between 50 and 59 years old with renal cell carcinoma. The CDR3 runs from the conserved cysteine through the conserved F or W. The order of the fields is CDR3 length, clone size, V gene, J gene, D gene, CDR3 protein, CDR3 DNA. A D gene is named only where the DNA matches it firmly. Some rows mark clone size as missing; the rest say once, few, many or name a class of expanded clone.

len: 15; abundance: .; v_gene: TRBV5-1; j_gene: TRBJ1-4; d_gene: TRBD1; CDR3aa: CASSLEDRTNEKLFF; CDR3nt: TGCGCCAGCAGCTTGGAGGACAGGACTAATGAAAAACTGTTTTTT
len: 16; abundance: .; v_gene: TRBV5-1; j_gene: TRBJ2-7; d_gene: TRBD1; CDR3aa: CASSLEYRGSAYEQYF; CDR3nt: TGCGCCAGCAGCTTGGAATACAGGGGATCGGCCTACGAGCAGTACTTC
len: 13; abundance: .; v_gene: TRBV18; j_gene: TRBJ1-1; d_gene: .; CDR3aa: CASSRAGSPEAFF; CDR3nt: TGTGCCAGCTCACGGGCAGGGAGCCCTGAAGCTTTCTTT
len: 15; abundance: once; v_gene: TRBV7-2; j_gene: TRBJ2-3; d_gene: .; CDR3aa: CASSQYRDSTDTQYF; CDR3nt: TGTGCCAGCAGCCAATACAGGGATTCCACAGATACGCAGTATTTT
len: 14; abundance: .; v_gene: TRBV6-5; j_gene: TRBJ2-1; d_gene: .; CDR3aa: CASSYRPQLGEQFF; CDR3nt: TGTGCCAGCAGTTACCGACCCCAACTGGGAGAGCAGTTCTTC
len: 15; abundance: .; v_gene: TRBV29-1; j_gene: TRBJ2-2; d_gene: TRBD1; CDR3aa: CSAEGTGWYPGELFF; CDR3nt: TGCAGCGCAGAGGGGACAGGCTGGTATCCCGGGGAGCTGTTTTTT
len: 15; abundance: .; v_gene: TRBV30; j_gene: TRBJ1-6; d_gene: .; CDR3aa: CAWSWSAPINSPLHF; CDR3nt: TGTGCCTGGAGTTGGTCAGCACCTATCAATTCACCCCTCCACTTT
len: 15; abundance: .; v_gene: TRBV19; j_gene: TRBJ1-5; d_gene: .; CDR3aa: CASSILSSTAGPQHF; CDR3nt: TGTGCCAGTAGTATTTTGAGCAGTACCGCAGGGCCCCAGCATTTT
len: 13; abundance: .; v_gene: TRBV2; j_gene: TRBJ1-3; d_gene: .; CDR3aa: CASREGSGNTIYF; CDR3nt: TGTGCCAGCAGGGAGGGATCCGGAAACACCATATATTTT
len: 14; abundance: .; v_gene: TRBV28; j_gene: TRBJ1-5; d_gene: .; CDR3aa: CASTRGDINQPQHF; CDR3nt: TGTGCCAGCACACGAGGGGACATCAATCAGCCCCAGCATTTT
len: 11; abundance: .; v_gene: TRBV30; j_gene: TRBJ1-1; d_gene: .; CDR3aa: CAWGPNTEAFF; CDR3nt: TGTGCCTGGGGGCCAAATACTGAAGCTTTCTTT
len: 14; abundance: .; v_gene: TRBV18; j_gene: TRBJ1-5; d_gene: .; CDR3aa: CASSPAQSNQPQHF; CDR3nt: TGTGCCAGCTCACCGGCCCAGAGCAATCAGCCCCAGCATTTT
len: 14; abundance: .; v_gene: TRBV6-6; j_gene: TRBJ2-7; d_gene: TRBD2; CDR3aa: CASTRLAGDYEQYF; CDR3nt: TGTGCCAGCACACGGCTAGCGGGAGACTACGAGCAGTACTTC
len: 15; abundance: once; v_gene: TRBV7-2; j_gene: TRBJ2-7; d_gene: .; CDR3aa: CASSSAPHGGYEQYF; CDR3nt: TGTGCCAGCAGCTCGGCCCCCCACGGAGGGTACGAGCAGTACTTC
len: 17; abundance: .; v_gene: TRBV4-2; j_gene: TRBJ2-7; d_gene: TRBD1; CDR3aa: CASSRGVLGQGLLEQYF; CDR3nt: TGTGCCAGCAGTAGAGGGGTGCTGGGACAGGGACTCCTTGAGCAGTACTTC
len: 14; abundance: .; v_gene: TRBV2; j_gene: TRBJ1-1; d_gene: TRBD1; CDR3aa: CASSDGTGGTEAFF; CDR3nt: TGTGCCAGCAGTGATGGGACAGGGGGGACTGAAGCTTTCTTT
len: 14; abundance: .; v_gene: TRBV5-1; j_gene: TRBJ2-7; d_gene: .; CDR3aa: CASRPTMSSYEQYF; CDR3nt: TGCGCCAGCCGACCGACAATGAGCTCCTACGAGCAGTACTTC
len: 11; abundance: once; v_gene: TRBV7-8; j_gene: TRBJ2-7; d_gene: .; CDR3aa: CASSFEAGQYF; CDR3nt: TGTGCCAGCAGCTTTGAGGCAGGGCAGTACTTC
len: 14; abundance: .; v_gene: TRBV7-2; j_gene: TRBJ2-1; d_gene: .; CDR3aa: CASSPRPLGSEQFF; CDR3nt: TGTGCCAGCAGCCCCCGCCCTCTGGGCAGTGAGCAGTTCTTC
len: 15; abundance: .; v_gene: TRBV5-1; j_gene: TRBJ2-1; d_gene: TRBD2; CDR3aa: CASSPSGSYYNEQFF; CDR3nt: TGCGCCAGCAGCCCAAGCGGGAGTTATTACAATGAGCAGTTCTTC
len: 15; abundance: .; v_gene: TRBV28; j_gene: TRBJ2-3; d_gene: .; CDR3aa: CASSLPGLETDTQYF; CDR3nt: TGTGCCAGCAGTTTACCGGGTTTGGAGACAGATACGCAGTATTTT
len: 14; abundance: .; v_gene: TRBV15; j_gene: TRBJ1-2; d_gene: .; CDR3aa: CATSRGEGSYGYTF; CDR3nt: TGTGCCACCAGCAGAGGCGAGGGGTCCTATGGCTACACCTTC
len: 11; abundance: few; v_gene: TRBV7-8; j_gene: TRBJ2-5; d_gene: .; CDR3aa: CASSVRDDQYF; CDR3nt: TGTGCCAGCAGCGTCCGGGACGACCAGTACTTC
len: 14; abundance: .; v_gene: TRBV7-9; j_gene: TRBJ2-5; d_gene: .; CDR3aa: CASSLGRVGETQYF; CDR3nt: TGTGCCAGCAGCTTAGGCAGGGTCGGGGAGACCCAGTACTTC
len: 17; abundance: .; v_gene: TRBV5-1; j_gene: TRBJ2-7; d_gene: TRBD1; CDR3aa: CASSFSLRDRVGGEQYF; CDR3nt: TGCGCCAGCAGCTTTTCCCTTCGGGACAGGGTTGGCGGAGAGCAGTACTTC
len: 11; abundance: .; v_gene: TRBV20-1; j_gene: TRBJ1-2; d_gene: .; CDR3aa: CSASRRYGYTF; CDR3nt: TGCAGTGCTAGTCGGAGGTATGGCTACACCTTC
len: 16; abundance: .; v_gene: TRBV9; j_gene: TRBJ1-1; d_gene: .; CDR3aa: CASTRRARQWDTEAFF; CDR3nt: TGTGCCAGCACTCGTAGGGCCAGACAGTGGGACACTGAAGCTTTCTTT
len: 14; abundance: .; v_gene: TRBV6-1; j_gene: TRBJ2-7; d_gene: .; CDR3aa: CASSARDIGREQYF; CDR3nt: TGTGCCAGCAGTGCCCGGGACATCGGACGCGAGCAGTACTTC
len: 19; abundance: once; v_gene: TRBV9; j_gene: TRBJ2-7; d_gene: TRBD2; CDR3aa: CASSVKPLTLAGGSHEQYF; CDR3nt: TGTGCCAGCAGCGTAAAACCGTTGACACTAGCGGGAGGGTCCCACGAGCAGTACTTC
len: 14; abundance: .; v_gene: TRBV30; j_gene: TRBJ1-5; d_gene: .; CDR3aa: CAWSLGRSNQPQHF; CDR3nt: TGTGCCTGGAGTTTGGGGCGCAGCAATCAGCCCCAGCATTTT
len: 13; abundance: .; v_gene: TRBV7-2; j_gene: TRBJ2-7; d_gene: .; CDR3aa: CASSPRPRYEQYF; CDR3nt: TGTGCCAGCAGCCCGCGGCCCCGCTACGAGCAGTACTTC